These 6 T cell receptor beta chains share one sample of origin, sequenced in a study of blood T cells in healthy people across ages. Alongside a J-beta primer mix, a sample-barcoded 5' primer served in a second PCR lasting roughly 7 to 11 cycles. One entry per CDR3 protein, called by TCRdb with MiXCR from the 5' RACE reads. The table includes fewer than 2,000,000 distinct CDR3 sequences, about 39% detected once. Sequencing was done on a sample of blood. These receptors all come from a human donor in good health.

V usage is TRBV5-5 and J usage is TRBJ2-3, with 9 bases aligning to TRBD1. CDR1 and CDR2 from the germline V gene are SGHKS and YYEKEE (reference sequence). Trimming removed 1 base from V and 1 base from J; junction bases left unmatched: 4. The CDR3 totals 16 residues. The DNA of the CDR3 is TGTGCCAGCAGCTTGACTACAGGGGGCCGCACAGATACGCAGTATTTT. Amino acids: CASSLTTGGRTDTQYF.

The rearrangement joins TRBV2 to TRBJ2-5, with no clear D. V was pared by 7 bases and J by 2 bases, with 17 bases between. Looked up from germline, CDR1 is SNHLY and CDR2 is FYNNEI. The CDR3 contains 15 residues. Here the CDR3 reads CASNPIGRRQETQYF. CDR3 nucleotides: TGTGCCAGCAATCCGATTGGTCGAAGGCAAGAGACCCAGTACTTC.

This clonotype has only a few counts. The chain carries TRBV7-9 and TRBJ2-3, with 7 bases aligning to TRBD1. This CDR3 has 14 residues. Germline trimming cut 1 base from V and 5 bases from J; bases unmatched to any gene: 3. Germline CDR1 SEHNR, CDR2 FQNEAQ (reference sequence). The CDR3 protein is CASSLDYRGDTQYF. CDR3 bases: TGTGCCAGCAGCTTAGACTACAGGGGAGATACGCAGTATTTT.

This clonotype was seen ten or more times. The chain has TRBV9 and TRBJ2-7, with D perhaps TRBD1 (5 bases). Per the germline V gene, CDR1 is SGDLS and CDR2 is YYNGEE. The ends were cut back, 3 bases at V and 5 bases at J, with 15 bases in the middle. The CDR3 is 14 residues long. CDR3 coding DNA: TGTGCCAGCAGCGGCCCCCAGGGAAGGGACGAGCAGTACTTC. Its protein is CASSGPQGRDEQYF.

This clonotype was counted only a few times. The gene calls are TRBV29-1 and TRBJ2-3; TRBD1 aligns across 10 bases. Germline-derived CDR1 and CDR2 are SQVTM and ANQGSEA. The CDR3 totals 13 residues. The V gene end was trimmed by 7 bases and the J gene end by 2 bases; junction bases not matched to a gene: 3. CDR3: CSAGQGDTDTQYF. CDR3 DNA: TGCAGCGCCGGACAGGGGGACACAGATACGCAGTATTTT.

This clonotype was detected a few times. CDR3 sequence (DNA): TGTGCCAGCAGCTTGGTGCGGGGACAGGGATCCTACAATGAGCAGTTCTTC. Amino acid sequence: CASSLVRGQGSYNEQFF. V is TRBV5-6 and J is TRBJ2-1; TRBD1 agrees at 9 bases. The CDR3 loop spans 17 amino acids. Germline V CDR1 and CDR2: SGHDT, YYEEEE. The junction had 5 bases not matched to a gene; V was cut back by 0 bases and J by 1 base.